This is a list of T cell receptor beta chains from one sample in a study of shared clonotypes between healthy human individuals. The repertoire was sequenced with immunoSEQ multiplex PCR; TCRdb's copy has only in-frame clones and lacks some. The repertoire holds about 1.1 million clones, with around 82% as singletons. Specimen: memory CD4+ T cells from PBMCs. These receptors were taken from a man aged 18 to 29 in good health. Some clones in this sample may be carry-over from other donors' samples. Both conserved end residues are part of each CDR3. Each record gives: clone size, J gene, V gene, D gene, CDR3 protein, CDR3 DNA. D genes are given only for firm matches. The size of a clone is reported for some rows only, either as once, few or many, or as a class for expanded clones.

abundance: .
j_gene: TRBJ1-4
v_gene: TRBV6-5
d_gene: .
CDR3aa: CASSFRSNEKLFF
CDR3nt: TGTGCCAGCAGTTTCCGCTCTAATGAAAAACTGTTTTTT

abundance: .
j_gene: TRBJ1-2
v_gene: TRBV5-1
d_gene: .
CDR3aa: CASSLATTEAGGYTF
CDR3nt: TGCGCCAGCAGCTTGGCCACTACGGAGGCCGGCGGCTACACCTTC

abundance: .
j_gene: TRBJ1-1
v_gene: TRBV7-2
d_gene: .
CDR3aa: CASSPGAANTEAFF
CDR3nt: TGTGCCAGCAGTCCGGGGGCAGCGAACACTGAAGCTTTCTTT

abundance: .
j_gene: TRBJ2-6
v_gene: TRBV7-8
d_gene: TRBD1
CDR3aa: CASRPKQGAGANVLTF
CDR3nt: TGTGCCAGCAGACCAAAACAGGGGGCCGGGGCCAACGTCCTGACTTTC

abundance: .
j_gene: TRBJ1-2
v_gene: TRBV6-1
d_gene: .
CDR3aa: CASNSRTANYGYTF
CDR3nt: TGTGCCAGCAATAGTCGGACAGCTAACTATGGCTACACCTTC

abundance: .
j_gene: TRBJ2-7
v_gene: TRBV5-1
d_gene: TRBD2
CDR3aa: CASSLAPLAGAYEQYF
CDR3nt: TGCGCCAGCAGCTTGGCCCCTCTAGCGGGGGCCTACGAGCAGTACTTC

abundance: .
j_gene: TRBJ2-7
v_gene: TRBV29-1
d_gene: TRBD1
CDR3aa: CSVYLLGQGAGEQYF
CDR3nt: TGCAGCGTTTATTTACTCGGACAGGGGGCGGGCGAGCAGTACTTC

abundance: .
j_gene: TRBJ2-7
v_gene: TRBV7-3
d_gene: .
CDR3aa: CASSLLSGLEQYF
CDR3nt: TGTGCCAGCAGCTTACTTTCCGGTCTCGAGCAGTACTTC

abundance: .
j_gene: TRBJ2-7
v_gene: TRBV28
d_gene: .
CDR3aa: CASSLKGMRLGYEQYF
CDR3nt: TGTGCCAGCAGTTTGAAGGGTATGAGGTTGGGGTACGAGCAGTACTTC

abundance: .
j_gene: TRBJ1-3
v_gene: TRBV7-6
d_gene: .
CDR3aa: CASGLNSGNTIYF
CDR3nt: TGTGCCAGTGGGCTCAACTCGGGAAACACCATATATTTT

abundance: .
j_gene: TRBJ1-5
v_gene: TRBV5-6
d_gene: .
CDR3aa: CASSLGPVSNQPQHF
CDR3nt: TGTGCCAGCAGCTTGGGACCGGTTAGCAATCAGCCCCAGCATTTT

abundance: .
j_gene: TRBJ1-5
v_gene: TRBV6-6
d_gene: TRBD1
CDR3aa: CASRPTGGGNQPQHF
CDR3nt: TGTGCCAGCAGACCTACAGGGGGAGGCAATCAGCCCCAGCATTTT

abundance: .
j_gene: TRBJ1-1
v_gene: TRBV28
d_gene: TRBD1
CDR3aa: CASSPMGQPNTEAFF
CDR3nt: TGTGCCAGCAGTCCCATGGGACAGCCGAACACTGAAGCTTTCTTT

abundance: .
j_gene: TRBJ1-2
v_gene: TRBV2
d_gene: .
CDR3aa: CASSEDRNYGYTF
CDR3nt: TGTGCCAGCAGTGAAGACAGAAACTATGGCTACACCTTC

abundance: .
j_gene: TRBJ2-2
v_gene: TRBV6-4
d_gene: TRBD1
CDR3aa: CASSPRTGRTGELFF
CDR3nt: TGTGCCAGCAGCCCACGGACAGGGCGCACCGGGGAGCTGTTTTTT

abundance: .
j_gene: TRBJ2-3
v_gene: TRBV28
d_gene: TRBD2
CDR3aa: CASSHMLAGVTDTQYF
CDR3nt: TGTGCCAGCAGTCACATGCTAGCGGGAGTCACAGATACGCAGTATTTT

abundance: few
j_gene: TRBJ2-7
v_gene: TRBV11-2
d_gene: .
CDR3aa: CASARDNHYEQYF
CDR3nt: TGTGCCAGTGCACGGGACAATCACTACGAGCAGTACTTC

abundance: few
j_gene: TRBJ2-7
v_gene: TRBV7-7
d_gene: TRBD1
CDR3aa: CASSQGQGIDEQYF
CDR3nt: TGTGCCAGCAGCCAGGGACAGGGAATCGACGAGCAGTACTTC

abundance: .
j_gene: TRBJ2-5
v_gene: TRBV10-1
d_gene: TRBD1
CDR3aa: CASDRDQETQYF
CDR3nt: TGCGCCAGTGACAGGGACCAAGAGACCCAGTACTTC

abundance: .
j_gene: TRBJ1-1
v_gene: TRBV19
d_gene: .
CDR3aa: CASNRNRGDTEAFF
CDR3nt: TGTGCCAGTAACCGTAACCGGGGGGACACTGAAGCTTTCTTT

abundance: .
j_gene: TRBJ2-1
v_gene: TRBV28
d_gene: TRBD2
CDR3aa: CASSPYLAGGMNEQFF
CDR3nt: TGTGCCAGCAGCCCTTATCTAGCGGGAGGGATGAATGAGCAGTTCTTC

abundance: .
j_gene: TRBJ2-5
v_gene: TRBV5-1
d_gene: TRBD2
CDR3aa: CASSFSGSPGETQYF
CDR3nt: TGCGCCAGCAGCTTTAGCGGGAGTCCGGGAGAGACCCAGTACTTC

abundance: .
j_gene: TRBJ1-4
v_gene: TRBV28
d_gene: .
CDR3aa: CATTGGTVTNEKLFF
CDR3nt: TGTGCCACCACGGGGGGCACAGTAACTAATGAAAAACTGTTTTTT

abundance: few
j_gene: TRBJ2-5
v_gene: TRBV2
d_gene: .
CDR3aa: CASTRHDKETQYF
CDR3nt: TGTGCCAGCACGCGCCACGATAAAGAGACCCAGTACTTC

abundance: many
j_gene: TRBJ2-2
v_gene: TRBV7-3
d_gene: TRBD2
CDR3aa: CASSFNGRANTGELFF
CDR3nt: TGTGCCAGCAGCTTTAACGGGAGGGCGAACACCGGGGAGCTGTTTTTT

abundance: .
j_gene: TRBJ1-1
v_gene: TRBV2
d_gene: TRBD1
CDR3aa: CASSRQGNTEAFF
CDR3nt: TGTGCCAGCAGCCGACAGGGTAACACTGAAGCTTTCTTT

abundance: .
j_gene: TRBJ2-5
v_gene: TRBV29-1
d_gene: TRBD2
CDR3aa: CSGREAQETQYF
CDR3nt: TGCAGCGGTCGGGAGGCCCAAGAGACCCAGTACTTC

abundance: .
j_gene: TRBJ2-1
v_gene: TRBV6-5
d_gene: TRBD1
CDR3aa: CASRATGNEQFF
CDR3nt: TGTGCCAGCAGGGCGACAGGGAATGAGCAGTTCTTC

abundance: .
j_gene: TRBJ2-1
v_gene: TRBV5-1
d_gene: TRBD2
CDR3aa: CASSPVAGGPNEQFF
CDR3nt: TGCGCCAGCAGCCCCGTAGCGGGAGGGCCGAATGAGCAGTTCTTC

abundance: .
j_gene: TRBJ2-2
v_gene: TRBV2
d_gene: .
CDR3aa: CASFRRPITGELFF
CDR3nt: TGTGCCAGCTTCCGGAGACCGATCACCGGGGAGCTGTTTTTT

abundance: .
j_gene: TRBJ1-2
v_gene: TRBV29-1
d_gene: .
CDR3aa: CSVEDLGGRIMATTF
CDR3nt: TGCAGCGTTGAAGATCTGGGTGGCAGAATAATGGCTACCACCTTC

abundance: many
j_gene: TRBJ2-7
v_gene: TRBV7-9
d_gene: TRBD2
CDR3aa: CATGLAGSYEQYF
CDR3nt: TGTGCCACCGGACTAGCGGGCTCCTACGAGCAGTACTTC

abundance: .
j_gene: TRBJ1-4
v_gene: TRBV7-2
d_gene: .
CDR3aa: CASSLRPEDGELFF
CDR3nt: TGTGCCAGCAGCTTACGGCCAGAGGATGGGGAACTGTTTTTT

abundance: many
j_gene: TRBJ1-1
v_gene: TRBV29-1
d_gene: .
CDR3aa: CSVAPGWGMNTEAFF
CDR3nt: TGCAGCGTTGCTCCCGGGTGGGGCATGAACACTGAAGCTTTCTTT

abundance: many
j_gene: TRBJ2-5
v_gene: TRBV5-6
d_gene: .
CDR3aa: CASSLLRAARSGETQYF
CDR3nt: TGTGCCAGCAGCTTACTCCGAGCGGCCCGGAGCGGAGAGACCCAGTACTTC

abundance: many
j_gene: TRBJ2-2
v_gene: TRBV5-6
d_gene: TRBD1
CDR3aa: CASSSGTGSGGELFF
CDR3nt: TGTGCCAGCAGCTCCGGGACAGGGAGTGGCGGGGAGCTGTTTTTT

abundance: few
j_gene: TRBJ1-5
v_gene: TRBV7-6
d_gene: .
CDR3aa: CASSLAPGGNQPQHF
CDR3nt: TGTGCCAGCAGCTTAGCGCCAGGAGGCAATCAGCCCCAGCATTTT

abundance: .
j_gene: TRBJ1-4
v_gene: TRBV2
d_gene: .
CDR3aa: CASRAGLNEKLFF
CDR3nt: TGTGCCAGCCGGGCCGGACTTAATGAAAAACTGTTTTTT

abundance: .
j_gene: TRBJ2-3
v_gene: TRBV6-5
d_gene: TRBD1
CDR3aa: CASSYSGQGTDTQYF
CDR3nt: TGTGCCAGCAGTTACTCCGGACAGGGCACAGATACGCAGTATTTT

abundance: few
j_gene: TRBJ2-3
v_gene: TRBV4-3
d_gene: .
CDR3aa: CASSKGDTQYF
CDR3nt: TGCGCCAGCAGCAAAGGGGATACGCAGTATTTT

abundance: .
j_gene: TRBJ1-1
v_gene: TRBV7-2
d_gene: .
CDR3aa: CASSLGPGDTEAFF
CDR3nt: TGTGCCAGCAGCTTAGGGCCAGGTGACACTGAAGCTTTCTTT

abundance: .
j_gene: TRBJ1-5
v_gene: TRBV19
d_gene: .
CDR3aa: CASIIRVFQPQHF
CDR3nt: TGTGCCAGTATCATTAGAGTCTTTCAGCCCCAGCATTTT

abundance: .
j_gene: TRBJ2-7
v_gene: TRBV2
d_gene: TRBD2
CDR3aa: CASSGLAGGEQYF
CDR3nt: TGTGCCAGCAGTGGCTTAGCGGGAGGCGAGCAGTACTTC

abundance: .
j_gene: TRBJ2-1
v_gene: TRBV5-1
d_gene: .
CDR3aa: CASSPEPDNEQFF
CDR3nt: TGCGCCAGCTCTCCGGAGCCGGACAATGAGCAGTTCTTC

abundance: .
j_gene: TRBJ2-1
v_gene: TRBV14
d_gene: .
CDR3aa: CASSQPGRAARRHEQFF
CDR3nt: TGTGCCAGCAGCCAGCCTGGAAGGGCTGCCCGTCGCCATGAGCAGTTCTTC

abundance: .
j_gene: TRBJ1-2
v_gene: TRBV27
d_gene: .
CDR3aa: CASSSGDTLHYGYTF
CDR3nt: TGTGCCAGCAGTTCGGGGGACACGCTCCACTATGGCTACACCTTC

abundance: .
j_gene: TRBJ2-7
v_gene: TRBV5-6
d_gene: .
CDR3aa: CASSLYAARWSDEQYF
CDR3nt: TGTGCCAGCAGCTTGTACGCAGCCAGGTGGTCGGACGAGCAGTACTTC

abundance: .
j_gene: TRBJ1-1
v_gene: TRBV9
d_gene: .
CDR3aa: CASSVVEGGNTEAFF
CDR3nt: TGTGCCAGCAGCGTAGTGGAAGGGGGGAACACTGAAGCTTTCTTT

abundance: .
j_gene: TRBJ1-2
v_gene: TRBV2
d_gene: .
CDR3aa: CASSEAWGADGYTF
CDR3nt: TGTGCCAGCAGTGAAGCTTGGGGCGCGGATGGCTACACCTTC

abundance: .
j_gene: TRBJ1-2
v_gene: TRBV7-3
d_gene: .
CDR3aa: CASSLYGWSGSYTF
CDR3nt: TGTGCCAGCAGCTTATACGGGTGGAGTGGGAGCTACACCTTC

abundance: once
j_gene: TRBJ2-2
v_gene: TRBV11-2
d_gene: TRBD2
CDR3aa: CASSLVLFGGSTGELFF
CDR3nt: TGTGCCAGCAGCTTAGTTCTGTTCGGCGGGAGTACCGGGGAGCTGTTTTTT

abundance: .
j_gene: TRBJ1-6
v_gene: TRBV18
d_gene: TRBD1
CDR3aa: CASSRTGAGDSPLHF
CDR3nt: TGTGCCAGCTCCCGGACAGGCGCAGGAGATTCACCCCTCCACTTT

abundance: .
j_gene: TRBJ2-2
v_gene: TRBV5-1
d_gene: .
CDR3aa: CASSLLITTNTGELFF
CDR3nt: TGCGCCAGCAGCTTGCTAATTACCACGAACACCGGGGAGCTGTTTTTT

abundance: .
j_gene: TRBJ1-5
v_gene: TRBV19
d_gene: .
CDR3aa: CASSQSLNQPQHF
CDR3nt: TGTGCCAGTAGCCAGTCCCTAAATCAGCCCCAGCATTTT

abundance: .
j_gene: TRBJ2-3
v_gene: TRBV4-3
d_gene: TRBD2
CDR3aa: CASSQGLAGEEGDTQYF
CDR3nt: TGCGCCAGCAGCCAAGGACTAGCGGGTGAGGAGGGAGATACGCAGTATTTT

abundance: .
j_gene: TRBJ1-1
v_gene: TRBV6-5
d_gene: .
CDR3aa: CASSYKTGGTEAFF
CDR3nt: TGTGCCAGCAGTTATAAGACAGGAGGCACTGAAGCTTTCTTT

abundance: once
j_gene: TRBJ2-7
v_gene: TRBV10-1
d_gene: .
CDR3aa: CASGQGHEQYF
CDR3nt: TGCGCCAGCGGTCAGGGCCACGAGCAGTACTTC

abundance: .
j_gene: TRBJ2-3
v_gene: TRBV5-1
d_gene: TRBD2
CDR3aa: CASSGSGIFTDTQYF
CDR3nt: TGCGCCAGCAGCGGTAGCGGGATTTTCACAGATACGCAGTATTTT

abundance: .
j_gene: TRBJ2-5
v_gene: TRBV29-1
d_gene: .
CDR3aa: CSVVRDEPAETQYF
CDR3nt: TGCAGCGTCGTTCGGGACGAACCGGCAGAGACCCAGTACTTC